Reported below is one TCR beta chain. The sample holds many counts of this clonotype. The specificity of this receptor is unknown. Base qualities are not recorded, but no much larger clone differs from it by a single base. The CDR3 goes from the cysteine to the phenylalanine over 12 residues. Here the CDR3 DNA is all that survives: 36 bases in frame from base 1. V lost 7 bases and J lost 2 bases; the stretch between them is 12 bases long. CDR1 and CDR2 (DFQATT, SNEGSKA) derive from the germline V gene (reference sequence). This entry comes from a study of naive and memory T cell subsets (dated by TCRdb to about 2017). As for the study more broadly: Sorted naive and memory T cell subsets from peripheral blood were analyzed in the study using a UMI-based, open-source pipeline for TCR alpha and beta sequencing. The results of the functional CMV T cell responses matched the IgG serology results in every case. RNA was DNase-treated and reverse transcribed with TCR constant-region primers, mostly using SuperScript III.

The library relied on UMI-ligation and nested PCR. The beta constant-region primer consisted of an equimolar mixture of two oligonucleotides that together covered TRBC1 and TRBC2. The ligated cDNA went through four rounds of PCR with nested alpha and beta constant-region primers together with the SP2 primer. T4 RNA ligase 1 ligated a single-stranded oligonucleotide carrying the SP2 primer and a 12-nucleotide UMI to the cDNA 3' end. Incubation of the ligation reaction was carried out at 16 degrees C for roughly 18-24 hours. To avoid over-amplification, PCR2 was usually performed as a SYBR Green qPCR and halted once a predetermined threshold was reached. Every purification after the first one was done using Agencourt AMPure XP magnetic beads. Library quantification was done by Qubit, followed by a TapeStation check on which the main peak was expected at around 650 bp. Pooled libraries were sequenced on an Illumina MiSeq using v2 2x251 paired-end kits, and typically roughly 0.85-2.3 million reads were obtained per sample. Each sample library was pooled at around 4.1 nM, and about 5-7% PhiX was included to improve cluster recognition. Per the authors' processing: Decombinator assigned V and J genes to Demultiplexor-processed FASTQ reads by tag matching, allowing a single base-pair mismatch. By using UMIs, Collapsinator corrected both sequencing errors and the frequency errors caused by PCR heterogeneity. TCRs were translated and CDR3s were extracted from the conserved cysteine to the FGXG phenylalanine by CDR3Translator, with non-productive sequences being flagged. Gini, Shannon entropy and inverse Simpson indices were calculated on repertoires subsampled to equal numbers of UMI-defined TCRs. Within the linear range, a power law was fitted by maximum likelihood to the distributions of clonotype abundance. On one naive CD8 sample, the pipeline and MIGEC gave similar UMI counts, unique TCR numbers and clonal distributions. A set of approximately 6,800 CMV-associated CDR3 sequences, compiled from VDJdb and a published dataset, was used to search the repertoires. TCRdb reanalyzed the raw reads on its own, using fastp at Q25 for trimming and MiXCR for clone calling, and kept in-frame beta chains. Here each entry gathers all rows of one CDR3 protein and keeps the most common genes and DNA. TCRdb's processing, not the authors' own work, is the source of the V and J calls. This sample gives 120,000 or so distinct CDR3 sequences in total; 35% to 40% of them show up just once. Approximately 0.9% of the sample rests with the top ten.

From the second PCR step onward, the TCR alpha chain libraries and the TCR beta chain libraries were amplified separately. CMV status of each donor was established by measuring IFNgamma production from CD4+ T cells after fresh PBMCs were stimulated overnight with CMV viral lysate. Using Miltenyi beads, CD4 T cells were first positively selected, and CD8 T cells were then positively selected from the CD4-negative fraction. After staining for CD3, CD4, CD8, CD45RA, CD27 and a live/dead dye, cells were sorted on a BD Aria II into four subsets based on CD45RA and CD27. Blood came from a few healthy volunteers, each fractionated into CD4 and CD8 T cells and then into four differentiation subsets. Approximately 130 ml of peripheral blood was drawn per donor, and PBMC were isolated by Ficoll-Paque PLUS density-gradient centrifugation. Sorted cells were lysed in RLT buffer, and RNA was extracted with a Qiagen RNeasy kit and stored at -80°C.

General study outcomes and caveats: Each clonotype was defined as a single alpha or beta chain sequence rather than as a paired alpha/beta receptor. Following error correction, more than 95% of naive TCR sequences occurred only once, which made naive abundance distributions much steeper than those of memory subsets. RNA-based TCR counts may be influenced by expression changes linked to T cell activation and differentiation. TCR abundance followed a power law whose exponent differed between naive and memory subsets but was consistent across the three individuals. In both CD4 and CD8 cells, going from naive through CM, EM and EMRA, the Gini index went up while Shannon and inverse Simpson diversity went down. No ground truth was available to validate the repertoire findings for the naive and memory subsets.

Sequencing was carried out using central memory CD4+ T cells from blood. The sample's cell subset or site, from its label and the paper: central memory, CD45RA- CD27+. The chain is assembled from TRBV20-1 and TRBJ2-7; 5 matching bases give a weak D call of TRBD2. The clonotype comes from a human donor in good health. The nucleotides read TGCAGTGGTATTAGCGCAGCCTACGAGCAGTACTTC. It translates as CSGISAAYEQYF.